The 11 T cell receptor beta chains below all came from one sample that was sequenced in a study of shared clonotypes between healthy human individuals. Produced via immunoSEQ multiplex PCR; TCRdb's table is partial and in-frame only. The table lists 1,500,000 or so clones, approximately 98.5% of them singletons, with under 0.45% in the top ten. Source material: naive CD4+ T cells sorted from blood. The subset denotes: CD45RA+ positively selected. The receptor source for this set is a man aged 25 to 40 in good health.

The J gene is TRBJ2-7, the V gene TRBV11-3, with D uncertain. The CDR3 length is 15 residues. Trimming removed 7 bases from V and 4 bases from J, with 20 bases in between. The germline V gene has CDR1 SGHNT and CDR2 YENEEA. CDR3 sequence (DNA): TGTGCCAGCACCAAAGAGGTATTTCTGCCTTACGAGCAGTACTTC. Protein: CASTKEVFLPYEQYF.

This clone appeared a single time. This same CDR3 is encoded by further DNA sequences in the sample. The chain joins TRBV18 to TRBJ2-5; perhaps D is TRBD1 or TRBD2 (6 bases each). V gave up 6 bases and J gave up 5 bases, with 13 bases separating them. Germline V gene data show CDR1 as KGHSH and CDR2 as LQKENI. This CDR3 spans 13 amino acids. The CDR3 region has the DNA TGTGCCAGCTCTCCAAGGAGGGGGGAGACCCAGTACTTC. Amino acid sequence: CASSPRRGETQYF.

This chain connects TRBV4-1 to TRBJ2-2, with 7 bases matching TRBD2. The CDR3 has 16 amino acids. The V gene's germline CDR1 is MGHRA and CDR2 YSYEKL. With V trimmed by 1 base and J by 3 bases, 5 bases remained unmatched. This CDR3 is CASSQVALADTGELFF. As DNA, the CDR3 is TGCGCCAGCAGCCAAGTGGCTCTAGCGGACACCGGGGAGCTGTTTTTT.

On this clone itself: Other DNA sequences in the same sample also yield this CDR3. The chain links TRBV5-4 to TRBJ2-7; TRBD1 matches at 11 bases. The V gene end was trimmed by 3 bases and the J gene end by 2 bases; junction bases not matched to a gene: 4. The CDR3 sequence is 15 residues long. CDR1 is SGHNT, CDR2 YYREEE, per germline (reference sequence). The CDR3 loop reads CASSSPGQGAYEQYF. The CDR3, as DNA: TGTGCCAGCAGCTCGCCGGGACAGGGGGCCTACGAGCAGTACTTC.

This chain uses TRBV7-6 with TRBJ2-7, with 12 positions matching TRBD2. With 5 bases clipped from V and 6 bases from J, the junction kept 5 bases outside the gene matches. The CDR3 length is 14 residues. Germline V gene sequence: CDR1 SGHVS, CDR2 FNYEAQ. CDR3: CASSVLAGGREQYF. CDR3 DNA sequence: TGTGCCAGCAGCGTACTAGCGGGAGGTCGCGAGCAGTACTTC.

The chain has TRBV19 and TRBJ2-1; D is unresolved. V was clipped by 6 bases and J by 7 bases, with 10 bases between them. The CDR3 is 12 residues long. CDR1 LNHDA and CDR2 SQIVND come from the germline V gene (reference sequence). The CDR3 DNA is TGTGCCAGTAGGAACATTGGGAATGAGCAGTTCTTC. This sequence encodes CASRNIGNEQFF.

Written as DNA, the CDR3 is TGTGCCAGCTCACCATTACCCTATAGTAGGGGACGCACAGATACGCAGTATTTT. It encodes CASSPLPYSRGRTDTQYF. The chain joins TRBV18 to TRBJ2-3; TRBD1 or TRBD2 may be the D gene (5 bases each). V lost 2 bases, J lost 1 base, and 19 bases lay in between. This CDR3 is built from 18 residues. Germline CDR1 is KGHSH and CDR2 is LQKENI.

V and J are TRBV11-3 and TRBJ2-2; D call uncertain. The CDR3 has 16 amino acids. V was trimmed by 3 bases and J by 1 base, leaving 12 bases between them. Germline-derived CDR1 and CDR2 are SGHNT and YENEEA. The CDR3 sequence is CASSFGGTRNTGELFF. The CDR3 bases are TGTGCCAGCAGCTTTGGTGGTACGAGGAACACCGGGGAGCTGTTTTTT.

The chain combines TRBV18 with TRBJ2-5; D unresolved. CDR1 KGHSH and CDR2 LQKENI come from the germline V gene. Trimming shortened V by 0 bases and J by 5 bases, and 4 bases separated the two germline ends. The CDR3 is 12 residues long. For the CDR3, the DNA is TGTGCCAGCTCACCACCCGTCGAGACCCAGTACTTC. It specifies CASSPPVETQYF.

Points on this clone: Distinct nucleotide sequences in the sample also encode this CDR3. This sequence joins TRBV19 and TRBJ2-2; 7 bases align to TRBD2. This CDR3 contains 16 residues. The ends lost 3 bases at V and 2 bases at J; junction bases unmatched: 6. Germline CDR1 is LNHDA and CDR2 is SQIVND (reference sequence). The CDR3 here is CASSIGLAVNTGELFF. In nucleotides, the CDR3 is TGTGCCAGTAGTATCGGGCTAGCGGTAAACACCGGGGAGCTGTTTTTT.

This rearrangement joins TRBV5-6 to TRBJ2-7, with 9 bases fitting TRBD1. V shed 3 bases and J 6 bases; nucleotides not matched to a gene: 10. Germline CDR1 and CDR2: SGHDT and YYEEEE. The CDR3 contains 15 residues. The CDR3 here is CASSYAGTGFGEQYF. As DNA, the CDR3 is TGTGCCAGCAGCTACGCCGGGACAGGGTTTGGCGAGCAGTACTTC. The full variable domain, completed using reference TRBV5-6 and TRBJ2-7, is DAGVTQSPTHLIKTRGQQVTLRCSPKSGHDTVSWYQQALGQGPQFIFQYYEEEERQRGNFPDRFSGHQFPNYSSELNVNALLLGDSALYLCASSYAGTGFGEQYFGPGTRLTVT.